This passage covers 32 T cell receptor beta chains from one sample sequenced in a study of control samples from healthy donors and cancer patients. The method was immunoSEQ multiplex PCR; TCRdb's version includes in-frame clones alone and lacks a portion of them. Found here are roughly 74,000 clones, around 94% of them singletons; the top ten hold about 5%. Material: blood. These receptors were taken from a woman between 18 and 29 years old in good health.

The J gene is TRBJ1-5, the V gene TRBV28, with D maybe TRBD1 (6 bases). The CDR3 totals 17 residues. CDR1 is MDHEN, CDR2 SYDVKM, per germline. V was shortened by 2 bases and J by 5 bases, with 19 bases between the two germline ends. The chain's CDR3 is CASSLKAYRVKHQPQHF. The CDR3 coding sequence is TGTGCCAGCAGTTTAAAGGCGTACAGGGTGAAACATCAGCCCCAGCATTTT.

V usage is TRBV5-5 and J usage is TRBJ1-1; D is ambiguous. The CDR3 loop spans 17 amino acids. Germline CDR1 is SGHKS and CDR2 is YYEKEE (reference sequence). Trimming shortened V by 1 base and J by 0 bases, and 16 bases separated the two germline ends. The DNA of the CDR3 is TGTGCCAGCAGCTTGTATTGGGTGGGCAGCATGAACACTGAAGCTTTCTTT. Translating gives CASSLYWVGSMNTEAFF.

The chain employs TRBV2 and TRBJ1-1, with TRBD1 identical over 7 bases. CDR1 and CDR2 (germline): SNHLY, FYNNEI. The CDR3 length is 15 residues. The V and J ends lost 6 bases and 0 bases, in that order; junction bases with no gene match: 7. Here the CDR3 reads CASRGPGTVNTEAFF. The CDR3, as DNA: TGTGCCAGCAGGGGCCCCGGGACAGTGAACACTGAAGCTTTCTTT.

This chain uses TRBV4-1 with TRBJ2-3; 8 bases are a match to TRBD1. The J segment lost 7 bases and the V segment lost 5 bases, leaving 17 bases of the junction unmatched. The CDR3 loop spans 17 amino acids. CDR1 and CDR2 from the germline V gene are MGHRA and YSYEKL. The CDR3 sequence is CASSNPRMTGASNTQYF. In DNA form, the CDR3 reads TGCGCCAGCAGCAACCCTCGGATGACAGGGGCCTCAAATACGCAGTATTTT.

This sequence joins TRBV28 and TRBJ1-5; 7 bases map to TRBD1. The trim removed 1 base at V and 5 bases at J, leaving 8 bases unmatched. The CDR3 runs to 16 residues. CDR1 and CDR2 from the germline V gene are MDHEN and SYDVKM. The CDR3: CASSLYPGGRDQPQHF. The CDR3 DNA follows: TGTGCCAGCAGTTTATACCCAGGGGGACGAGATCAGCCCCAGCATTTT. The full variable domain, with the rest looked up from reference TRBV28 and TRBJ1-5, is DVKVTQSSRYLVKRTGEKVFLECVQDMDHENMFWYRQDPGLGLRLIYFSYDVKMKEKGDIPEGYSVSREKKERFSLILESASTNQTSMYLCASSLYPGGRDQPQHFGDGTRLSIL.

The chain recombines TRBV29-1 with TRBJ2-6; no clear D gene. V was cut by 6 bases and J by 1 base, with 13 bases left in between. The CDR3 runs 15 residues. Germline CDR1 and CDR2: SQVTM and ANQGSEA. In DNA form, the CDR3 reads TGCAGCGTCCCTACCCCGGGTTCTGGGGCCAACGTCCTGACTTTC. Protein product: CSVPTPGSGANVLTF.

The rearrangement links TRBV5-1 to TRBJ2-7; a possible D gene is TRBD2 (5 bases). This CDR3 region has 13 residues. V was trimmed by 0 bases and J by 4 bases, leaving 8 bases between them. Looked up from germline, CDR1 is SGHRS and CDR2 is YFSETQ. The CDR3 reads CASSLASGYEQYF. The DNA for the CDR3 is TGCGCCAGCAGCTTGGCCTCGGGGTACGAGCAGTACTTC.

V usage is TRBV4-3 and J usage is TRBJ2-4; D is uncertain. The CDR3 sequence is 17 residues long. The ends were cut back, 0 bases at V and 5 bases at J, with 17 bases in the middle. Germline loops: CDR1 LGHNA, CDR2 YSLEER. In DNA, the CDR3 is TGCGCCAGCAGCCAAGATTTGCGGAGTAAAATAGAAAACATTCAGTACTTC. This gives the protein CASSQDLRSKIENIQYF.

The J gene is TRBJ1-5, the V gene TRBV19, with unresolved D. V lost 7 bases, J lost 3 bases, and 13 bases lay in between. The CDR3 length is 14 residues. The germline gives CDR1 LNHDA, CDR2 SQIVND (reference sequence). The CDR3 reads CASTPQAYNQPQHF. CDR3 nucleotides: TGTGCCAGTACCCCCCAGGCTTACAATCAGCCCCAGCATTTT.

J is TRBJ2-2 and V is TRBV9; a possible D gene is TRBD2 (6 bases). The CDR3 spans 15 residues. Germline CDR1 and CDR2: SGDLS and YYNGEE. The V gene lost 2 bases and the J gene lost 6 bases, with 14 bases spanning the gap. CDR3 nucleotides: TGTGCCAGCAGCGTGGAGCTAGGAGGGGCCGGGGAGCTGTTTTTT. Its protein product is CASSVELGGAGELFF.

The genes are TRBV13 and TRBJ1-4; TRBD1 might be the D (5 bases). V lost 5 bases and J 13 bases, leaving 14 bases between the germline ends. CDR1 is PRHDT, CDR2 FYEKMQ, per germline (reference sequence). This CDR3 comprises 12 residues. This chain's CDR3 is CASSGALGGLFF. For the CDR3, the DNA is TGTGCCAGCAGCGGGGCCTTGGGGGGACTGTTTTTT. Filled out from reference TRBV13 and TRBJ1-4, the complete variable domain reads AAGVIQSPRHLIKEKRETATLKCYPIPRHDTVYWYQQGPGQDPQFLISFYEKMQSDKGSIPDRFSAQQFSDYHSELNMSSLELGDSALYFCASSGALGGLFFGSGTQLSVL.

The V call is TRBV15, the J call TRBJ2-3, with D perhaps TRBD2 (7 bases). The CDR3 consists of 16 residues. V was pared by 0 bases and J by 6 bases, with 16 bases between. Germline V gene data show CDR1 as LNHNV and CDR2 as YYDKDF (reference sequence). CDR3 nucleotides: TGTGCCACCAGCAGAGACCGGGGGGCGGTGGGGGATACGCAGTATTTT. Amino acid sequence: CATSRDRGAVGDTQYF.

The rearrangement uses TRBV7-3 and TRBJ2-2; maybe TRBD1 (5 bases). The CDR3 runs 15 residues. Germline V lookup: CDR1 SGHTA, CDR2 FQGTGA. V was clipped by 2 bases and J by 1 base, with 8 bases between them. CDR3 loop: CASSLSRGNTGELFF. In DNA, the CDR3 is TGTGCCAGCAGCTTATCAAGGGGGAACACCGGGGAGCTGTTTTTT. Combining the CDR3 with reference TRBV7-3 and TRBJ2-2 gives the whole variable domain GAGVSQTPSNKVTEKGKYVELRCDPISGHTALYWYRQSLGQGPEFLIYFQGTGAADDSGLPNDRFFAVRPEGSVSTLKIQRTERGDSAVYLCASSLSRGNTGELFFGEGSRLTVL.

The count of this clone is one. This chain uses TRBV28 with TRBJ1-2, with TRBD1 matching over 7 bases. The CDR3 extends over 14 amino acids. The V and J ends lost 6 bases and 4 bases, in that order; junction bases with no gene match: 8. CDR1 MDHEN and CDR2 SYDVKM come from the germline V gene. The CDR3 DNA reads TGTGCCAGCAGCCAAACAGGGGAACGCTATGGCTACACCTTC. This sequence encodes CASSQTGERYGYTF.

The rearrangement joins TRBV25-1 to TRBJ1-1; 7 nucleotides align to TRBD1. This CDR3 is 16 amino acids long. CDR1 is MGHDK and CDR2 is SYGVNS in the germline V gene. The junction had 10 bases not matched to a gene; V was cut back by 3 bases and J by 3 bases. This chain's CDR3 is CASSDPRTGQYTEAFF. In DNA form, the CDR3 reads TGTGCCAGCAGTGACCCTCGGACAGGCCAGTACACTGAAGCTTTCTTT.

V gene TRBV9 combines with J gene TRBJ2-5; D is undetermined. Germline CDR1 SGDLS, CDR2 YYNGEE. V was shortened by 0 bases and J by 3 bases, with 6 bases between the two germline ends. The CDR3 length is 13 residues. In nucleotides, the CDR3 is TGTGCCAGCAGCGTAGGGACCGAAGAGACCCAGTACTTC. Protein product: CASSVGTEETQYF.

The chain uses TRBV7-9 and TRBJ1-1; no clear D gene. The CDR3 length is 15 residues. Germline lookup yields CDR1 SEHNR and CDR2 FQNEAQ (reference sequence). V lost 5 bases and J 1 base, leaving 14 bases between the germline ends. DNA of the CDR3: TGTGCCAGCAGCCATGTGTCGGACCCGAACACTGAAGCTTTCTTT. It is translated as CASSHVSDPNTEAFF.

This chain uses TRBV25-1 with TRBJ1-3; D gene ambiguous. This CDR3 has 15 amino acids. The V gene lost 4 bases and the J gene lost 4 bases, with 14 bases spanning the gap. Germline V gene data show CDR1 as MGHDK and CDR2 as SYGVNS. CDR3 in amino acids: CASSATGIPGNTIYF. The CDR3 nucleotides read TGTGCCAGCAGTGCGACCGGGATCCCCGGAAACACCATATATTTT.

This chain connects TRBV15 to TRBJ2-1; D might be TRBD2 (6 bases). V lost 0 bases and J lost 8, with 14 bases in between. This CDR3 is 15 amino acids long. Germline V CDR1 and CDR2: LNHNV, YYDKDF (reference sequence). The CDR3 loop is CATSRDRGRSDEQFF. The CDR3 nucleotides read TGTGCCACCAGCAGAGATCGTGGGAGGTCCGATGAGCAGTTCTTC.

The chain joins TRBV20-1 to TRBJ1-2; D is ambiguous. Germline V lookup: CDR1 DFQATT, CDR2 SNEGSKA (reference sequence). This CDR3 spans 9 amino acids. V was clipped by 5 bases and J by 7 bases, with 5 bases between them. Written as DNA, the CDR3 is TGCAGTGCTCGGGGTGGCTACACCTTC. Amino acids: CSARGGYTF.

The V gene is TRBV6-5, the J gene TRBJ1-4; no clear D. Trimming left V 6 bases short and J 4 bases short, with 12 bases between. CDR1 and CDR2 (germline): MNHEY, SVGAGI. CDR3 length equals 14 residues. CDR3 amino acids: CASRAQPGNEKLFF. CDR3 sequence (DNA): TGTGCCAGCAGGGCACAGCCGGGTAATGAAAAACTGTTTTTT.

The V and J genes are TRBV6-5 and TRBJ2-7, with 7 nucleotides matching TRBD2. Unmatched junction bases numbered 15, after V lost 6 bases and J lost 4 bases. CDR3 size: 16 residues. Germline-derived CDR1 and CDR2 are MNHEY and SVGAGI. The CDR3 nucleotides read TGTGCCAGCAGATACCACCATCGGGAGGATAGATACGAGCAGTACTTC. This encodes CASRYHHREDRYEQYF.

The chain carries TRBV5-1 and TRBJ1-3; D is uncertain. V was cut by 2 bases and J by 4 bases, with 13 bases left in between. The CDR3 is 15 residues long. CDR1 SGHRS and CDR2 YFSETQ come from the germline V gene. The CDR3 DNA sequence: TGCGCCAGCAGCTTAAACTGGCCGGAGGGAAACACCATATATTTT. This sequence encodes CASSLNWPEGNTIYF.

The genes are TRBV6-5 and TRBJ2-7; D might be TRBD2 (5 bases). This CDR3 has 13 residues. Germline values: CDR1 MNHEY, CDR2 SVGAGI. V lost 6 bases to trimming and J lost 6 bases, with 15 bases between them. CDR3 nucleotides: TGTGCCAGCAGCGAGAGGGCGTATGGCGAGCAGTACTTC. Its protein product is CASSERAYGEQYF.

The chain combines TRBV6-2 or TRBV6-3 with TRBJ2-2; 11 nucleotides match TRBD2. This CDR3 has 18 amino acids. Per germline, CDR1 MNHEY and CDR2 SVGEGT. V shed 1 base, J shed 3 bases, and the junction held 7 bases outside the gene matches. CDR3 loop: CASSYLAGGPRDTGELFF. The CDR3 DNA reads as TGTGCCAGCAGTTACTTAGCGGGAGGGCCACGGGACACCGGGGAGCTGTTTTTT.

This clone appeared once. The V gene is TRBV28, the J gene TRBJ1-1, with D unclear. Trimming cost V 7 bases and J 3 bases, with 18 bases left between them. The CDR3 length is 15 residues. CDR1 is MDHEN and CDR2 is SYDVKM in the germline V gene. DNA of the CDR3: TGTGCCAGCACCTTTAGAGTAGCCGCACACACTGAAGCTTTCTTT. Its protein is CASTFRVAAHTEAFF.

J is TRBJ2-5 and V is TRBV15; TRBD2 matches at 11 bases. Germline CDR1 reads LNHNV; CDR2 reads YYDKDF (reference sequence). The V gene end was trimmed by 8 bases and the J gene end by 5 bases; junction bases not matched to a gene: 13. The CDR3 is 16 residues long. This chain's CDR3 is CATYLTSGDDGETQYF. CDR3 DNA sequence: TGTGCCACCTACTTGACTAGCGGGGACGATGGCGAGACCCAGTACTTC.

The CDR3 loop is CASSQGLTEAFF. CDR3 nucleotide sequence: TGTGCCAGCAGCCAAGGTTTAACTGAAGCTTTCTTT. V and J are TRBV3-1 (or the pseudogene TRBV3-2) and TRBJ1-1, with D unresolved. The CDR3 has 12 amino acids. V lost 1 base to trimming and J lost 5 bases, with 5 bases between them. Looked up from germline, CDR1 is LGHDT and CDR2 is YNNKEL (reference sequence).

CDR3 nucleotides: TGTGCCAGCAGTGTGTTTGAGGAAAAACTGTTTTTT. Translation gives CASSVFEEKLFF. This rearrangement joins TRBV6-4 to TRBJ1-4, with D hard to call. CDR3 size: 12 residues. The germline V gene has CDR1 MRHNA and CDR2 SNTAGT. V lost 4 bases, J lost 8 bases, and 8 bases lay in between.

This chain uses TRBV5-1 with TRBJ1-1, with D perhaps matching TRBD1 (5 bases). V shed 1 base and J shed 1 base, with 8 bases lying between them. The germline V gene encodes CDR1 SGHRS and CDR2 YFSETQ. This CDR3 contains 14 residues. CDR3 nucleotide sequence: TGCGCCAGCAGCTTGAGTGGGGGGAACACTGAAGCTTTCTTT. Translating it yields CASSLSGGNTEAFF. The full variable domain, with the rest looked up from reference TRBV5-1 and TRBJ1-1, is KAGVTQTPRYLIKTRGQQVTLSCSPISGHRSVSWYQQTPGQGLQFLFEYFSETQRNKGNFPGRFSGRQFSNSRSEMNVSTLELGDSALYLCASSLSGGNTEAFFGQGTRLTVV.

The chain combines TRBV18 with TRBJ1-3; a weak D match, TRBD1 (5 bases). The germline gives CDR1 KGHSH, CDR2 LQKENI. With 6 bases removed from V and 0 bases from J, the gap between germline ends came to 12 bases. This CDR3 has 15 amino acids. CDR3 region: CASSGSGDSGNTIYF. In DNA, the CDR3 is TGTGCCAGCTCTGGTTCGGGGGACTCTGGAAACACCATATATTTT.

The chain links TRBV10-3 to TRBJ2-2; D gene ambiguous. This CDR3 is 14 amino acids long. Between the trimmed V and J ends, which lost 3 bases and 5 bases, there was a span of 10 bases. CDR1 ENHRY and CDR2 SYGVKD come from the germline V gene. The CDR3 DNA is TGTGCCATCAGTGATGACGACGGGACCGGGGAGCTGTTTTTT. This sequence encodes CAISDDDGTGELFF.